The subject of this entry is one T cell receptor beta chain. The antigen is not known. This entry belongs to a study of vaccination and CD4 T cells after COVID-19. On the study more broadly: Control wells got either CEFX epitopes, HIV-1 Nef peptides, or no peptide at all.

At the Johns Hopkins FTIC core, DNA taken from cultured CD4+ T cells was sequenced by way of the Oncomine TCR Beta short-read assay. One entry per CDR3 protein, called by TCRdb with MiXCR from the PCR reads. The table shows under 20,000 distinct CDR3 sequences, with 43% occurring only once. As to treatment: roughly 10-day PBMC culture with coronavirus spike peptide pools or control peptides (ViraFEST assay). The V end was cut by 6 bases, the J end by 2 bases, with 16 bases between. CDR1 and CDR2 (germline): MNHNS, SASEGT. This CDR3 is 15 amino acids long. The sample in question was CD4+ T cells from blood, cultured in vitro, obtained before SARS-CoV-2 vaccination. The chain links TRBV6-1 to TRBJ1-2, with TRBD1 as a possible D gene (5 bases). This receptor was obtained from a human donor who had recovered from COVID-19. CDR3 residues: CASSRDPLGNYGYTF. As DNA, the CDR3 is TGTGCCAGCAGCCGGGACCCTCTGGGGAACTATGGCTACACCTTC.